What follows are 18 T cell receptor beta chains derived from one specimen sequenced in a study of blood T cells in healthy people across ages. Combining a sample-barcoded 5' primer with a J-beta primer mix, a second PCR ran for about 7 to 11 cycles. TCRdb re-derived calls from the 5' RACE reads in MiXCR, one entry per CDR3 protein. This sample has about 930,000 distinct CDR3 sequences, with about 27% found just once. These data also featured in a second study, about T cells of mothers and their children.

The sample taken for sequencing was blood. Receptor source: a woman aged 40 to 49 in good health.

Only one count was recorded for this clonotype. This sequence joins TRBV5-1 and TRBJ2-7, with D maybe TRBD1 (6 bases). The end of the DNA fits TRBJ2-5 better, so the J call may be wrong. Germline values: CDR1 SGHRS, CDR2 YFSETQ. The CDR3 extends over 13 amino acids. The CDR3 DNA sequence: TGCGCCAGCACCCCCAGGGGCTGGGAGACCCAGTACTTC. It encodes CASTPRGWETQYF.

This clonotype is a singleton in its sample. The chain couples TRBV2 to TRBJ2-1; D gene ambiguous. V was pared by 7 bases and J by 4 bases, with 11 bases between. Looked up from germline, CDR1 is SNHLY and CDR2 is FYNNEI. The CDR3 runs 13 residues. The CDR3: CASTDPGYNEQFF. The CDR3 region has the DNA TGTGCCAGCACCGATCCCGGATACAATGAGCAGTTCTTC.

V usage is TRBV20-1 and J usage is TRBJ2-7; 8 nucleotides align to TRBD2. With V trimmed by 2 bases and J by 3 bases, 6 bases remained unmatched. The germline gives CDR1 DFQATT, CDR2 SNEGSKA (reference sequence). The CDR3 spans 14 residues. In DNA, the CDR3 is TGCAGTGCTAGAAGCGGGGGAGGGTGCTACGAGCAGTACTTC. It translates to CSARSGGGCYEQYF.

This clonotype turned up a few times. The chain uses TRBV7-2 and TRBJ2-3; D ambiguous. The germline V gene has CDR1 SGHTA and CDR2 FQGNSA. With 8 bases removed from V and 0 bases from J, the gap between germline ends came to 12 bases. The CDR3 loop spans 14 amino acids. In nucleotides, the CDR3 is TGTGCCAGCGAGGAGATCTATAGCACAGATACGCAGTATTTT. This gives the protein CASEEIYSTDTQYF. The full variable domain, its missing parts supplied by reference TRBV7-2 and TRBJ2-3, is GAGVSQSPSNKVTEKGKDVELRCDPISGHTALYWYRQSLGQGLEFLIYFQGNSAPDKSGLPSDRFSAERTGGSVSTLTIQRTQQEDSAVYLCASEEIYSTDTQYFGPGTRLTVL.

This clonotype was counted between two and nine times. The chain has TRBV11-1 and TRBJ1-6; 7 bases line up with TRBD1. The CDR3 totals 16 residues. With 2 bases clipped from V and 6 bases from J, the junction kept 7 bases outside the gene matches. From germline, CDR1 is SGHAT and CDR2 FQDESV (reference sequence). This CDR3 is CASSLMTGRANSPLHF. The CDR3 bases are TGTGCCAGCAGCTTAATGACAGGGAGAGCTAATTCACCCCTCCACTTT.

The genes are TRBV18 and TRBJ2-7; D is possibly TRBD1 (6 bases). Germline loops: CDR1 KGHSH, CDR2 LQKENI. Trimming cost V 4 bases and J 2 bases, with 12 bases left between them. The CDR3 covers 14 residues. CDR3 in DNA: TGTGCCAGCTCACGACCGGACAGCACCTACGAGCAGTACTTC. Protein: CASSRPDSTYEQYF.

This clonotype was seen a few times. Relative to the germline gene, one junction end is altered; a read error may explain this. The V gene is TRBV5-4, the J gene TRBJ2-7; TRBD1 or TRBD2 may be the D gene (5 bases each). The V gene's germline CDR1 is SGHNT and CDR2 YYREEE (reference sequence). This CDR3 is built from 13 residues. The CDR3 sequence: CVSRRDGTYEQYF. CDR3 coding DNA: TGTGTCAGCAGAAGGGACGGTACCTACGAGCAGTACTTC.

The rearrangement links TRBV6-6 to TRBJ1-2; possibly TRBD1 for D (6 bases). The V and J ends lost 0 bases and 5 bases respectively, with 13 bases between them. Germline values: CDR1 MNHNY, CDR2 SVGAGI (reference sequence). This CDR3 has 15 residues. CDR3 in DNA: TGTGCCAGCAGTTACTCCGGGGGGCGGACTTATGGCTACACCTTC. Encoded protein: CASSYSGGRTYGYTF.

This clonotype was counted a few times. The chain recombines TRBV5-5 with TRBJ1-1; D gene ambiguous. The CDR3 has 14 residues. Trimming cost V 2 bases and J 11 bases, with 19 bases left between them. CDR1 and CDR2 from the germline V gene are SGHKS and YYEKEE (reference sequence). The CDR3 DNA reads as TGTGCCAGCAGCTTTACTCAAACAGTCTTCTCTGCTTTCTTT. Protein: CASSFTQTVFSAFF.

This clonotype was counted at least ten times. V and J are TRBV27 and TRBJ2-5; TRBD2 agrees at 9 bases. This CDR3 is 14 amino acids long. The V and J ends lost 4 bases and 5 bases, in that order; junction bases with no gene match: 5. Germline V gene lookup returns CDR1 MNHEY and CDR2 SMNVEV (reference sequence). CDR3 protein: CASSSRGGTETQYF. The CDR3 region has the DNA TGTGCCAGCAGTTCGCGGGGGGGCACTGAGACCCAGTACTTC.

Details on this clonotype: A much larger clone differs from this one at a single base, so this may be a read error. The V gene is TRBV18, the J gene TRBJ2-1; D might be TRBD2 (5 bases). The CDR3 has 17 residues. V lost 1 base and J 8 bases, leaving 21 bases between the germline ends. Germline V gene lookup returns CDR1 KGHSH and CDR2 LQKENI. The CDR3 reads CASSPRTRTQARDEQFF. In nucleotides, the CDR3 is TGTGCCAGCTCACCACGGACTCGAACTCAAGCGAGGGATGAGCAGTTCTTC.

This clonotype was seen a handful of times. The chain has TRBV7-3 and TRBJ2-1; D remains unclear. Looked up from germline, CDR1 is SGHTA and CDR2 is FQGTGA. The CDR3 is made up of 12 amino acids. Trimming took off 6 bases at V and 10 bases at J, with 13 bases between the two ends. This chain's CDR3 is CASSSDPGEQFF. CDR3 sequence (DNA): TGTGCCAGCAGTTCGGACCCTGGCGAGCAGTTCTTC.

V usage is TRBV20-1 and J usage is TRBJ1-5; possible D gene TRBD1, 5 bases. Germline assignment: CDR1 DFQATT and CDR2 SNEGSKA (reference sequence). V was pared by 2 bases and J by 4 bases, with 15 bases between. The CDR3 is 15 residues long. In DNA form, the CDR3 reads TGCAGTGCTAGACAGGGTGCCGGACTGAATCAGCCCCAGCATTTT. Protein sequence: CSARQGAGLNQPQHF.

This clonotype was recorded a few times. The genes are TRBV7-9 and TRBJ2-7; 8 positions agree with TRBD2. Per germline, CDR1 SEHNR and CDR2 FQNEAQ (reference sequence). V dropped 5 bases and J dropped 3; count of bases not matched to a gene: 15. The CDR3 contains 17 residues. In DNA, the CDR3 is TGTGCCAGCAGCCAGAGGGTCGGTAGCGGGGCACTCTACGAGCAGTACTTC. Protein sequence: CASSQRVGSGALYEQYF.

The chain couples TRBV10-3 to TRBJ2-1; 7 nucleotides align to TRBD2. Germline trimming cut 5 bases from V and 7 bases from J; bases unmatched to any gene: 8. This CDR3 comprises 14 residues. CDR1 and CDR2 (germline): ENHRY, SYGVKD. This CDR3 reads CAISTLGGMNEQFF. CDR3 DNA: TGTGCCATCAGTACCCTCGGGGGGATGAATGAGCAGTTCTTC.

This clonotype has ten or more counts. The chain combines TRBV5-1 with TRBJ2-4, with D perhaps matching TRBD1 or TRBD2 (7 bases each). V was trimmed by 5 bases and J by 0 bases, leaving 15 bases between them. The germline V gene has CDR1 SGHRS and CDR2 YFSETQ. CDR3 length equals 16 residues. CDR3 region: CASSLQGGGAKNIQYF. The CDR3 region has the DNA TGCGCCAGCAGTCTCCAGGGGGGGGGAGCCAAAAACATTCAGTACTTC. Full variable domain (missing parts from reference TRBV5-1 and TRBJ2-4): KAGVTQTPRYLIKTRGQQVTLSCSPISGHRSVSWYQQTPGQGLQFLFEYFSETQRNKGNFPGRFSGRQFSNSRSEMNVSTLELGDSALYLCASSLQGGGAKNIQYFGAGTRLSVL.

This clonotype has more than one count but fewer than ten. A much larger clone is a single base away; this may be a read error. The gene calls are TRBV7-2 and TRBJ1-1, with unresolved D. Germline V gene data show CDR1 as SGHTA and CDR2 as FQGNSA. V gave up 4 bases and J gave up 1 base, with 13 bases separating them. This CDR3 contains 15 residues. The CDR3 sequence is CASSSGGQPNTEAFF. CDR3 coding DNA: TGTGCCAGCAGCTCAGGAGGCCAGCCGAACACTGAAGCTTTCTTT.

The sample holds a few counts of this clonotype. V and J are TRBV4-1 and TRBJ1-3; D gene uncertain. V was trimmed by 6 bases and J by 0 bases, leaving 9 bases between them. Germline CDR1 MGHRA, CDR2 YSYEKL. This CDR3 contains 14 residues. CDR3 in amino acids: CASRELVSGNTIYF. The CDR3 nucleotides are TGCGCCAGCAGGGAACTCGTCTCTGGAAACACCATATATTTT.